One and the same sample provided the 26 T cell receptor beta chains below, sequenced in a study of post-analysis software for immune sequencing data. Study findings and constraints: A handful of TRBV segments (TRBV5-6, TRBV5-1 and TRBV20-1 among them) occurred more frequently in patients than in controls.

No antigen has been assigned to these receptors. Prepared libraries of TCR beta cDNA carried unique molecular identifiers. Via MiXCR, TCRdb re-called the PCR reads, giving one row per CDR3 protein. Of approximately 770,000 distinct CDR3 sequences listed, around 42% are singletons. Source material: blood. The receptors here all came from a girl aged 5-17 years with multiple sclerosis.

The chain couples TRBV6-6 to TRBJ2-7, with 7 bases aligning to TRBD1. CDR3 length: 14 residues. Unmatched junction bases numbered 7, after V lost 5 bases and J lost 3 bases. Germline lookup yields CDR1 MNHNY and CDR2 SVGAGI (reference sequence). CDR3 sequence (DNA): TGTGCCAGCAGTGGGCGGACAGGAAACTACGAGCAGTACTTC. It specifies CASSGRTGNYEQYF.

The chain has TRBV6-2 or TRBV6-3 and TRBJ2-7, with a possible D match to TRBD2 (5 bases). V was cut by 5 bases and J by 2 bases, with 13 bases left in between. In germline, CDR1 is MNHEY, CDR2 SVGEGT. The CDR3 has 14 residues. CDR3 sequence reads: CASSHRWTPYEQYF. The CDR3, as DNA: TGTGCCAGCAGTCACCGGTGGACTCCCTACGAGCAGTACTTC.

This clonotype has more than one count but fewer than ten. CDR3 residues: CASSSNSGPSYEQYF. CDR3 DNA sequence: TGTGCCAGCAGTTCCAATAGCGGGCCGTCCTACGAGCAGTACTTC. This chain connects TRBV12-3 or TRBV12-4 to TRBJ2-7, with TRBD2 matching over 7 bases. Trimming at V came to 4 bases and at J to 1 base, leaving 7 bases not matched to a gene. The CDR3 sequence is 15 residues long.

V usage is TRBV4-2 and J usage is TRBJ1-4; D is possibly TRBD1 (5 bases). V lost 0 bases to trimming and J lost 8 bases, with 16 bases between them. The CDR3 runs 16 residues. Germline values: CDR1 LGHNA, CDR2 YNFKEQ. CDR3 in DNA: TGTGCCAGCAGCCAAGACGCGGGGACCCGATGGGAAAAACTGTTTTTT. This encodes CASSQDAGTRWEKLFF.

CDR3 residues: CASSSWTGGTWVQYF. The DNA of the CDR3 is TGTGCCAGCAGTTCCTGGACAGGGGGAACGTGGGTGCAGTACTTC. The chain recombines TRBV12-3 or TRBV12-4 with TRBJ2-5; 10 nucleotides match TRBD1. The ends lost 4 bases at V and 11 bases at J; junction bases unmatched: 13. The CDR3 has 15 residues.

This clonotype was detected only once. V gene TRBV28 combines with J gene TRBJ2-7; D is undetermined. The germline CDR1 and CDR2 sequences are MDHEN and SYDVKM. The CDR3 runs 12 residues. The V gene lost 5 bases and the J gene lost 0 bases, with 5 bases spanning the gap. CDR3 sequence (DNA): TGTGCCAGCAGTGTACCCTCCTACGAGCAGTACTTC. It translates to CASSVPSYEQYF.

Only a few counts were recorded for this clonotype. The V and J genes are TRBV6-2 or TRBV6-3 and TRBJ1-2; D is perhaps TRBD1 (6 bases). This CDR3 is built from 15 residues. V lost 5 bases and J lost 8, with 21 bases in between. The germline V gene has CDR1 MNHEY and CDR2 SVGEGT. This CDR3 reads CASSAPGHPRRGYTF. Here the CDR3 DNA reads TGTGCCAGCAGTGCCCCGGGACACCCAAGGAGGGGCTACACCTTC.

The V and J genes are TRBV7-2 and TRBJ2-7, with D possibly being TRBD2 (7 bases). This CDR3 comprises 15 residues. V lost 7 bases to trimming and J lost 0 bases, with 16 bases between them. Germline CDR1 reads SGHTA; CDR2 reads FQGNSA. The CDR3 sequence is CASTEGGGSSYEQYF. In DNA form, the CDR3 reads TGTGCCAGCACGGAGGGGGGAGGGAGCTCCTACGAGCAGTACTTC.

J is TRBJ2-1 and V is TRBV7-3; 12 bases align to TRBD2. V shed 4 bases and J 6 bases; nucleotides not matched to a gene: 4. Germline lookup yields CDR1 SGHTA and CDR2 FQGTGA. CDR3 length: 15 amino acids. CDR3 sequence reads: CASSSLAGGPNEQFF. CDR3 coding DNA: TGTGCCAGCAGCTCACTAGCGGGAGGACCCAATGAGCAGTTCTTC.

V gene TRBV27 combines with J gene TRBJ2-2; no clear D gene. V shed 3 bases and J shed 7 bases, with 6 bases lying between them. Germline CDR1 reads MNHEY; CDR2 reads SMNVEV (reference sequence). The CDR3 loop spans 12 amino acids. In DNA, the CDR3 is TGTGCCAGCAGTTTGCCGTTCGGGGAGCTGTTTTTT. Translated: CASSLPFGELFF.

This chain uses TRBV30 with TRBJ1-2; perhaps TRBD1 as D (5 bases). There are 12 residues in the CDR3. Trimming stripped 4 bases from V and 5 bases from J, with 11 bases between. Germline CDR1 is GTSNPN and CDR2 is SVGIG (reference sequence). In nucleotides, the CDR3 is TGTGCCTGGACACCCGGGGCATATGGCTACACCTTC. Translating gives CAWTPGAYGYTF.

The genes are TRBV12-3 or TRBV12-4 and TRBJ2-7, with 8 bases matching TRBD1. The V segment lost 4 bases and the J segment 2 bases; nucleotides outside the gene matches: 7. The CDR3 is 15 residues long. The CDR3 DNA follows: TGTGCCAGCAGTTCCCCCGGGACAGGAGCCTACGAGCAGTACTTC. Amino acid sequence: CASSSPGTGAYEQYF.

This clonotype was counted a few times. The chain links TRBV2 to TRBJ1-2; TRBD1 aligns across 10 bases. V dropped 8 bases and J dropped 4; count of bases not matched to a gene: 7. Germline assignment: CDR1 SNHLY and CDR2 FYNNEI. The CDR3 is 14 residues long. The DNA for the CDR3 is TGTGCCAGCCGACGGGACAGGGGCCTCTATGGCTACACCTTC. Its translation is CASRRDRGLYGYTF.

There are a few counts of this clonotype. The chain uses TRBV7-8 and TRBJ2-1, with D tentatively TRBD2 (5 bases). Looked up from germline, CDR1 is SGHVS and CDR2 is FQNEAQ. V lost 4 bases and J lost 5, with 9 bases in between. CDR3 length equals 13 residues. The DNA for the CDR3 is TGTGCCAGCAGCTGGCTGCGGGACAATGAGCAGTTCTTC. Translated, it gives CASSWLRDNEQFF.

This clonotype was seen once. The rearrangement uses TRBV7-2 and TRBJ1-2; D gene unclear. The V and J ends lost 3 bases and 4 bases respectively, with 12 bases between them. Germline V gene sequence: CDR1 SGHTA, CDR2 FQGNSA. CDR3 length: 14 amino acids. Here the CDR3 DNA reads TGTGCCAGCAGCTTCGGCCAAGAAGCCTATGGCTACACCTTC. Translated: CASSFGQEAYGYTF.

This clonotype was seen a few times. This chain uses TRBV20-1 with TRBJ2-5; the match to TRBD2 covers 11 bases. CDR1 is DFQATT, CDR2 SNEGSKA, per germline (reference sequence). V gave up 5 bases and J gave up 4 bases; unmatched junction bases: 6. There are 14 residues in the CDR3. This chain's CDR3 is CSASELAGVETQYF. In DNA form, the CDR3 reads TGCAGTGCTTCCGAACTAGCGGGAGTAGAGACCCAGTACTTC.

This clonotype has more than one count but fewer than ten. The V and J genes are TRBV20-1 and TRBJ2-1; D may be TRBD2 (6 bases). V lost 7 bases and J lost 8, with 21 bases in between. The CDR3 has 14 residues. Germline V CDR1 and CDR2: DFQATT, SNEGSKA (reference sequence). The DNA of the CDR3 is TGCAGTGTTGGCAGGGAGGCGATTGGGGATGAGCAGTTCTTC. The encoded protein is CSVGREAIGDEQFF.

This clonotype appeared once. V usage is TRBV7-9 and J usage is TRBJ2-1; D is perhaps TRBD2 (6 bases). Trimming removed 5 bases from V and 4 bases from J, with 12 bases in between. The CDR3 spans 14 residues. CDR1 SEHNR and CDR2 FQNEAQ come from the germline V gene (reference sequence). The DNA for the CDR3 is TGTGCCAGCAGCGTACAGGAGGGATACAATGAGCAGTTCTTC. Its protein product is CASSVQEGYNEQFF.

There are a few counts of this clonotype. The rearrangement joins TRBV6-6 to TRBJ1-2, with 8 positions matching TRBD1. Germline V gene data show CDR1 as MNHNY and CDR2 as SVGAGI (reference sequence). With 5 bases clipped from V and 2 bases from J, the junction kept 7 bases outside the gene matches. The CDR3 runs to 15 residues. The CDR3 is CASSHPRGLNYGYTF. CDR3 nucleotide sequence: TGTGCCAGCAGTCACCCCAGGGGGCTAAACTATGGCTACACCTTC.

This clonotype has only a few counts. DNA of the CDR3: TGTGCCAGCAGCTTGGAAGGAGACATCTATGGCTACACCTTC. This codes for CASSLEGDIYGYTF. This sequence joins TRBV5-6 and TRBJ1-2; no clear D gene. This CDR3 has 14 amino acids. Looked up from germline, CDR1 is SGHDT and CDR2 is YYEEEE. Trimming left V 0 bases short and J 4 bases short, with 10 bases between.

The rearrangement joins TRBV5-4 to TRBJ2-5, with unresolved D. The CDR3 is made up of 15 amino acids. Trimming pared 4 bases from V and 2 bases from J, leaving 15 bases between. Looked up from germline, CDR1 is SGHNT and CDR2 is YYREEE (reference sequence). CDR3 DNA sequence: TGTGCCAGCAGCCCTACGGGTAGCAGACAAGAGACCCAGTACTTC. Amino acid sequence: CASSPTGSRQETQYF.

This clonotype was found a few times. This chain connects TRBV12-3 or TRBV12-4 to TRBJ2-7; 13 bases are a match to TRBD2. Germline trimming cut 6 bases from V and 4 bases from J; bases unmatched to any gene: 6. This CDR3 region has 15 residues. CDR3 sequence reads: CASRGLAGQWYEQYF. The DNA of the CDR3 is TGTGCCAGCAGGGGACTAGCGGGACAATGGTACGAGCAGTACTTC.

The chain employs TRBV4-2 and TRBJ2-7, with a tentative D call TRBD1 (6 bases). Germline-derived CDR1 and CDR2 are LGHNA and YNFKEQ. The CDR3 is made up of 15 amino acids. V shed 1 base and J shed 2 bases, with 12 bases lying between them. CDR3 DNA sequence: TGTGCCAGCAGCCAAGGGACAGATGCTACCTACGAGCAGTACTTC. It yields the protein CASSQGTDATYEQYF.

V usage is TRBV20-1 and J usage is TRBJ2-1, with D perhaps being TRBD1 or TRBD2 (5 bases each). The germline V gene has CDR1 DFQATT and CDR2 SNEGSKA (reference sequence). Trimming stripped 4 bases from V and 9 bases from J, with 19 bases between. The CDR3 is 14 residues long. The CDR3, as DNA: TGCAGTGCTAAAGCCGGGACCAGCGTCGGTGAGCAGTTCTTC. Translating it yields CSAKAGTSVGEQFF.

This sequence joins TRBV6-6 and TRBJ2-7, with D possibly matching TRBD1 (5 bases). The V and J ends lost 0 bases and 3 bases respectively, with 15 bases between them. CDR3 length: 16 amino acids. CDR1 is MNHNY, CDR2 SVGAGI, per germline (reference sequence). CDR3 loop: CASSYSIGAGNYEQYF. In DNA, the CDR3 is TGTGCCAGCAGTTACTCGATAGGGGCAGGAAACTACGAGCAGTACTTC.

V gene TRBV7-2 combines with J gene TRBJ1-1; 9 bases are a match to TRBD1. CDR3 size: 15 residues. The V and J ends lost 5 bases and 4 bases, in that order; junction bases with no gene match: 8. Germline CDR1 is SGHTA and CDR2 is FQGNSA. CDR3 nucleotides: TGTGCCAGCAGCGCCACCGGGACAGGGTCCACTGAAGCTTTCTTT. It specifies CASSATGTGSTEAFF.